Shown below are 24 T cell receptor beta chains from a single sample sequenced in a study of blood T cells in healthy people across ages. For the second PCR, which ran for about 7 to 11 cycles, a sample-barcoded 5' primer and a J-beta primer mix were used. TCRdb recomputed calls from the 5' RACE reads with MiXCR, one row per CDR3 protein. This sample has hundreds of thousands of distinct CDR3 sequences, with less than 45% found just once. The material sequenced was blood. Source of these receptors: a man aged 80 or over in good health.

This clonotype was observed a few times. The CDR3 nucleotides are TGCAGCGTTGAATTGGGATCCCCAACCTACGAGCAGTACTTC. Protein sequence: CSVELGSPTYEQYF. The genes are TRBV29-1 and TRBJ2-7; D is unclear. The CDR3 runs 14 residues. Trimming left V 2 bases short and J 2 bases short, with 13 bases between. CDR1 is SQVTM, CDR2 ANQGSEA, per germline.

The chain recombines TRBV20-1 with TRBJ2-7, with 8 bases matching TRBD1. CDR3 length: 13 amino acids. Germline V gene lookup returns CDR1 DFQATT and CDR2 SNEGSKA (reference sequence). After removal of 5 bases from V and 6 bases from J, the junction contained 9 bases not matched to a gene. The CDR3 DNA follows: TGCAGTGCTCTGGCCCAGGGGGCTGGCGAGCAGTACTTC. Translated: CSALAQGAGEQYF.

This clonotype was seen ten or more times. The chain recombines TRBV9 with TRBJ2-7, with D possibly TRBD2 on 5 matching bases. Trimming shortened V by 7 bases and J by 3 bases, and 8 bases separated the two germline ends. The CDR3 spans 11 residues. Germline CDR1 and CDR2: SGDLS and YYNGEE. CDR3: CASARDYEQYF. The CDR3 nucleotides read TGTGCCAGCGCACGGGACTACGAGCAGTACTTC.

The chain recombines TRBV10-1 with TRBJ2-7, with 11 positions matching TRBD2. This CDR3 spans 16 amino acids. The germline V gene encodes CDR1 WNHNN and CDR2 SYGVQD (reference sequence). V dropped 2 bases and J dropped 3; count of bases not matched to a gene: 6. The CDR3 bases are TGCGCCAGCAGTGAGATGGTCACTAGCGGGAGCTACGAGCAGTACTTC. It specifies CASSEMVTSGSYEQYF.

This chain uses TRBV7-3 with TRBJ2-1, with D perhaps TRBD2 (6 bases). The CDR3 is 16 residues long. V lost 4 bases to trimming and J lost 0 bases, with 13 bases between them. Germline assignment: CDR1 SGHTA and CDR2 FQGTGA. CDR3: CASSSSSDPSYNEQFF. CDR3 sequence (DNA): TGTGCCAGCAGCTCCTCTAGCGACCCCTCCTACAATGAGCAGTTCTTC.

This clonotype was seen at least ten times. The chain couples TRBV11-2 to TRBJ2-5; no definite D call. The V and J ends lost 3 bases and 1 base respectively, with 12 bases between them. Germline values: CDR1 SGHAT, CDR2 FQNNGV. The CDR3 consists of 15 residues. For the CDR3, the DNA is TGTGCCAGCAGCTTCGGACCCCTAACCCAAGAGACCCAGTACTTC. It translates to CASSFGPLTQETQYF. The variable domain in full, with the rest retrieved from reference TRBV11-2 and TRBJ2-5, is EAGVAQSPRYKIIEKRQSVAFWCNPISGHATLYWYQQILGQGPKLLIQFQNNGVVDDSQLPKDRFSAERLKGVDSTLKIQPAKLEDSAVYLCASSFGPLTQETQYFGPGTRLLVL.

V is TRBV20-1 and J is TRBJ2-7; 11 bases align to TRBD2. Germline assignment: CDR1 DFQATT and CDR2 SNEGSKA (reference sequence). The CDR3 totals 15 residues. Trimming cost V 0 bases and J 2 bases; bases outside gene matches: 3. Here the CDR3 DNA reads TGCAGTGCTAGAGATGTTAGCGGGGGGGCCTACGAGCAGTACTTC. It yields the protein CSARDVSGGAYEQYF.

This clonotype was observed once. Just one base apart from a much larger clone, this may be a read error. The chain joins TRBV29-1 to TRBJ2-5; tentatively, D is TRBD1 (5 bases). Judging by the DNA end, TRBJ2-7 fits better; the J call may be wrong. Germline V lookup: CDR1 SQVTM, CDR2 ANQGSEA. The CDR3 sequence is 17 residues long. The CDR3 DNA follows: TGCAGCGCTGCGGCTTTCTTAGGACAAGGGGTCTACGACGAGCAGTACTTC. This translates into CSAAAFLGQGVYDEQYF.

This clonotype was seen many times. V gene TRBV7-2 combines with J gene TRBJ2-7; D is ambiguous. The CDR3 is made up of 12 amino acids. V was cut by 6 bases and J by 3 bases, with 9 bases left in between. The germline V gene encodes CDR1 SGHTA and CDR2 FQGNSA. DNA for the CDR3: TGTGCCAGCAGTGATACCTTCTACGAGCAGTACTTC. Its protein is CASSDTFYEQYF.

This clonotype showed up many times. CDR3 nucleotides: TGTGCCAGCAGTGTGGACAGGGCCGGTCTCGAGACCCAGTACTTC. It translates to CASSVDRAGLETQYF. The rearrangement uses TRBV6-1 and TRBJ2-5, with 8 positions matching TRBD1. Germline V CDR1 and CDR2: MNHNS, SASEGT. The CDR3 loop spans 15 amino acids. Losses at the gene ends were 4 bases for V and 5 bases for J; bases not matched to a gene: 9.

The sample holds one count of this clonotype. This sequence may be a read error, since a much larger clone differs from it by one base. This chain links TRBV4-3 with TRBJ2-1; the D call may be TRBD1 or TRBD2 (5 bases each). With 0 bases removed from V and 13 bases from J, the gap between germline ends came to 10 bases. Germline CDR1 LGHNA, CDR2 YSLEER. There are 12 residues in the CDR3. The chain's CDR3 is CASSQEGETQFF. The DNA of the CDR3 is TGCGCCAGCAGCCAAGAGGGGGAGACCCAGTTCTTC.

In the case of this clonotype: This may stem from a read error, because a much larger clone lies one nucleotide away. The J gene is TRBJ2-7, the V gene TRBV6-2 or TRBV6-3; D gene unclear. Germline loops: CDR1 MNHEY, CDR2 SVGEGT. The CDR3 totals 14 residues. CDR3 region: CANSYAKAINEQYF. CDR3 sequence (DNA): TGTGCCAACAGTTACGCCAAGGCGATCAACGAGCAGTACTTC.

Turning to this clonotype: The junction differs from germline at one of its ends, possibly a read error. The DNA for the CDR3 is TGTGCCAGCATCCCCTTCGGGTCGATCACAGATGCGCAGTATTTT. It specifies CASIPFGSITDAQYF. The chain combines TRBV6-1 with TRBJ2-3; unclear D gene. Germline V gene data show CDR1 as MNHNS and CDR2 as SASEGT. The CDR3 is 15 amino acids.

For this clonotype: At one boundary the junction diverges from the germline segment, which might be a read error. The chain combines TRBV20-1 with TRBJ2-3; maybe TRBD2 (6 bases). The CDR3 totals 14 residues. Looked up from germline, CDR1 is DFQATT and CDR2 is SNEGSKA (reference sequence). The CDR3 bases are TGCAGTGCTAGTTTGCGCGCGGGATCAGATACGCGGTATTTT. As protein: CSASLRAGSDTRYF.

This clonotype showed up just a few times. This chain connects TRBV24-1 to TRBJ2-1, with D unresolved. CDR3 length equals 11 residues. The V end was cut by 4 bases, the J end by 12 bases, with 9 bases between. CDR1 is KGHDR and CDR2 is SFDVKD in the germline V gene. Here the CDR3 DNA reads TGTGCCACCAGTGACTCACTCCTGCAGTTCTTC. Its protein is CATSDSLLQFF.

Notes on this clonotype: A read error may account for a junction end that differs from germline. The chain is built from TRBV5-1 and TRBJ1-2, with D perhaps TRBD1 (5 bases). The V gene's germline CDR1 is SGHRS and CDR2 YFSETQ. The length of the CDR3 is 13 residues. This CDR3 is CANSLYRNYDYTF. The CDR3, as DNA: TGCGCCAACAGCTTGTACAGGAACTATGACTACACCTTC.

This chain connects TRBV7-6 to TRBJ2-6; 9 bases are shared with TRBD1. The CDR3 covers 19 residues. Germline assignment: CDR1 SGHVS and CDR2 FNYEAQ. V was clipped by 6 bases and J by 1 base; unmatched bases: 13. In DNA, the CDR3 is TGTGCCAGCAGTTACCATCCGGGACAGGGATCATCTGGGGCCAACGTCCTGACTTTC. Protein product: CASSYHPGQGSSGANVLTF. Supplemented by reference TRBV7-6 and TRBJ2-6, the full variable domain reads GAGVSQSPRYKVTKRGQDVALRCDPISGHVSLYWYRQALGQGPEFLTYFNYEAQQDKSGLPNDRFSAERPEGSISTLTIQRTEQRDSAMYRCASSYHPGQGSSGANVLTFGAGSRLTVL.

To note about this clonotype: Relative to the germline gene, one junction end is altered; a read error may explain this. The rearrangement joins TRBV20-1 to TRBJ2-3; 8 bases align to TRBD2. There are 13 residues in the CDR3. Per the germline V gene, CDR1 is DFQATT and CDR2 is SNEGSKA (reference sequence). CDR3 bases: TGCAGTACTAGCGGATATGGGGGCGATACGCAGTATTTT. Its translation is CSTSGYGGDTQYF.

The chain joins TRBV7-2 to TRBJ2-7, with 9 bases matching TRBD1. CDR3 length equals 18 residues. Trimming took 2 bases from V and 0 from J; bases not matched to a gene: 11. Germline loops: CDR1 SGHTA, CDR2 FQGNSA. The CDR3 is CASSLQLDRGVSSYEQYF. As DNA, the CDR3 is TGTGCCAGCAGCTTACAGCTAGACAGGGGGGTTAGCTCCTACGAGCAGTACTTC. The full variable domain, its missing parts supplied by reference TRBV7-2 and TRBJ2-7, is GAGVSQSPSNKVTEKGKDVELRCDPISGHTALYWYRQSLGQGLEFLIYFQGNSAPDKSGLPSDRFSAERTGGSVSTLTIQRTQQEDSAVYLCASSLQLDRGVSSYEQYFGPGTRLTVT.

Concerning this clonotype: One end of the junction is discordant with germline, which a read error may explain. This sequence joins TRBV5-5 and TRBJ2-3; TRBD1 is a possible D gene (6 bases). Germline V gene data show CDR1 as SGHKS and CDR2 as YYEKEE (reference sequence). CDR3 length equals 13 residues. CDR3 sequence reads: CASSFGQPDTRYF. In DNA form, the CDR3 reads TGTGCCAGCAGCTTCGGACAGCCAGATACGCGGTATTTT.

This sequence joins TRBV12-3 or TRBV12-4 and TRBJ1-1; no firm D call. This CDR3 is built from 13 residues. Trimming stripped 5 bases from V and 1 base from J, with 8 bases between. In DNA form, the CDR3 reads TGTGCCAGCAGTGCCATTAGGAACACTGAAGCTTTCTTT. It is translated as CASSAIRNTEAFF.

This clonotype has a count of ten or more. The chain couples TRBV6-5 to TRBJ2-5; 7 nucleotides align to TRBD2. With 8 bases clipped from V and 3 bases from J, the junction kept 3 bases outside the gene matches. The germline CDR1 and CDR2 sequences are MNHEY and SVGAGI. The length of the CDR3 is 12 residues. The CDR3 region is CASGRVEETQYF. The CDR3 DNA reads TGTGCCAGCGGGAGGGTGGAAGAGACCCAGTACTTC.

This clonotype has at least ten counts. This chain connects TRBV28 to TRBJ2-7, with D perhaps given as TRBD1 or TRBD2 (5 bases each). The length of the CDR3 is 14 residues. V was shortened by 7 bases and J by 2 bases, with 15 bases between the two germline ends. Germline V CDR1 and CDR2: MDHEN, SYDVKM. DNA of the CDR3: TGTGCCAGCAAACGAGGGGACGCAACCTACGAGCAGTACTTC. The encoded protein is CASKRGDATYEQYF. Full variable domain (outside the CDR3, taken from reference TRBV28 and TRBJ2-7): DVKVTQSSRYLVKRTGEKVFLECVQDMDHENMFWYRQDPGLGLRLIYFSYDVKMKEKGDIPEGYSVSREKKERFSLILESASTNQTSMYLCASKRGDATYEQYFGPGTRLTVT.

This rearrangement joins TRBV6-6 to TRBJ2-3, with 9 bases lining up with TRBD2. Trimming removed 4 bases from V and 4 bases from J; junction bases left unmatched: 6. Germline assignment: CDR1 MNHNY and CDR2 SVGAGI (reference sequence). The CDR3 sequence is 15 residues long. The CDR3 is CASSSPGLAADTQYF. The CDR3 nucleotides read TGTGCCAGCAGTTCCCCGGGACTAGCAGCAGATACGCAGTATTTT.